The T cell receptor beta chain described here comes from a study of T cells expressing NK-cell markers. For each CDR3 protein, TCRdb gives one entry from its re-call of the 5' RACE reads, without DNA. The listing contains about 460,000 distinct CDR3 sequences. This CDR3 contains 14 residues. CDR1 and CDR2 (germline): ENHRY, SYGVKD. This clonotype was sampled from a woman aged 45-65 years in good health. This chain connects TRBV10-3 to TRBJ2-1; absent DNA, TCRdb's TRBD1 call cannot be checked. The sequenced sample was blood T cells: a sorted CD56 or NKG2C T cell subset, CD4+ or CD8+ T cells, or bulk PBMC T cells (not recorded which). CDR3: CAISGALTSEAQFF.